These 7 T cell receptor beta chains came from one sample sequenced in a study of cytomegalovirus exposure and HLA in healthy donors. Data came from immunoSEQ multiplex PCR; TCRdb stores just in-frame clones and leaves some out. The table has 150,000 to 200,000 clones, 85% seen once; the top ten hold approximately 16%. Sequenced: PBMCs. These receptors were collected from a young man in good health and CMV-seropositive.

The chain uses TRBV30 and TRBJ1-3, with D possibly being TRBD1 (6 bases). Germline values: CDR1 GTSNPN, CDR2 SVGIG (reference sequence). Trimming cost V 1 base and J 2 bases, with 9 bases left between them. This CDR3 contains 14 residues. The CDR3: CAWSGGGAGNTIYF. Written as DNA, the CDR3 is TGTGCCTGGAGTGGAGGGGGAGCTGGAAACACCATATATTTT.

This chain uses TRBV19 with TRBJ2-1, with a weak D call TRBD1 (5 bases). In germline, CDR1 is LNHDA, CDR2 SQIVND (reference sequence). The V end lost 5 bases, the J end lost 7 bases, and 15 bases lay between the germline ends. This CDR3 is built from 14 residues. The CDR3 bases are TGTGCCAGTAGTGTCACTTCCCAGGGAAATGAGCAGTTCTTC. Amino acids: CASSVTSQGNEQFF.

CDR3 sequence: CASSEFGQGHTGELFF. CDR3 DNA sequence: TGTGCCAGCAGTGAATTCGGACAGGGTCACACCGGGGAGCTGTTTTTT. This sequence joins TRBV6-1 and TRBJ2-2, with 8 bases matching TRBD1. Losses at the gene ends were 2 bases for V and 3 bases for J; bases not matched to a gene: 5. Germline V gene lookup returns CDR1 MNHNS and CDR2 SASEGT. This CDR3 contains 16 residues.

The chain is built from TRBV30 and TRBJ2-7, with TRBD2 matching over 11 bases. The CDR3 length is 14 residues. Germline lookup yields CDR1 GTSNPN and CDR2 SVGIG (reference sequence). V was pared by 5 bases and J by 5 bases, with 8 bases of the junction left unmatched. The CDR3 bases are TGTGCCTGGGGGTTTAGCGGGGGGGCCCACGAGCAGTACTTC. Residues: CAWGFSGGAHEQYF. Full variable domain (outside the CDR3, taken from reference TRBV30 and TRBJ2-7): SQTIHQWPATLVQPVGSPLSLECTVEGTSNPNLYWYRQAAGRGLQLLFYSVGIGQISSEVPQNLSASRPQDRQFILSSKKLLLSDSGFYLCAWGFSGGAHEQYFGPGTRLTVT.

The V call is TRBV28, the J call TRBJ1-5; D possibly corresponds to TRBD1 (5 bases). This CDR3 is built from 15 residues. The V gene lost 5 bases and the J gene lost 3 bases, with 14 bases spanning the gap. Germline values: CDR1 MDHEN, CDR2 SYDVKM. The CDR3 region has the DNA TGTGCCAGCAGTCCCCTACCAGGGTACAATCAGCCCCAGCATTTT. Its translation is CASSPLPGYNQPQHF.

J is TRBJ1-1 and V is TRBV15; TRBD1 aligns across 9 bases. The CDR3 contains 14 residues. V shed 6 bases, J shed 1 base, and the junction held 3 bases outside the gene matches. Germline V gene data show CDR1 as LNHNV and CDR2 as YYDKDF (reference sequence). Here the CDR3 reads CATRGTGTNTEAFF. As DNA, the CDR3 is TGTGCCACCAGAGGGACAGGGACGAACACTGAAGCTTTCTTT.

Remarks on this clone: Other DNA sequences from this sample encode an identical CDR3 as well. This chain links TRBV6-5 with TRBJ1-5; 7 bases align to TRBD1. Looked up from germline, CDR1 is MNHEY and CDR2 is SVGAGI. V gave up 2 bases and J gave up 6 bases; unmatched junction bases: 4. This CDR3 has 14 amino acids. The CDR3 sequence is CASSYGSGGQPQHF. The CDR3 DNA is TGTGCCAGCAGTTACGGATCAGGGGGTCAGCCCCAGCATTTT.